The present TCR beta chain was sequenced within a study of blood T cell repertoires in COVID-19. Study-level background: Acute-phase and convalescent COVID-19 samples originated in the United States, Italy and Spain.

Trimming pared 3 bases from V and 2 bases from J, leaving 13 bases between. Germline V gene sequence: CDR1 DFQATT, CDR2 SNEGSKA (reference sequence). This CDR3 is built from 14 residues. In the study's own analysis: Amplification of reference gene primers was used by the study to estimate nucleated cell counts. The method was immunoSEQ multiplex PCR; TCRdb's version includes in-frame clones alone and lacks a portion of them. Clone size and V and J calls were adopted from that table, with D and trimming inferred from the DNA. The sample contains tens of thousands of clones, roughly 89% of which appear only once.

This chain joins TRBV20-1 and TRBJ1-1, with no clear D. Sequenced sample: peripheral blood. The origin of this receptor is a man in his sixties with active COVID-19. CDR3 amino acids: CSASSPGENTEAFF. The CDR3 DNA reads as TGCAGTGCTAGTAGCCCCGGGGAAAACACTGAAGCTTTCTTT.